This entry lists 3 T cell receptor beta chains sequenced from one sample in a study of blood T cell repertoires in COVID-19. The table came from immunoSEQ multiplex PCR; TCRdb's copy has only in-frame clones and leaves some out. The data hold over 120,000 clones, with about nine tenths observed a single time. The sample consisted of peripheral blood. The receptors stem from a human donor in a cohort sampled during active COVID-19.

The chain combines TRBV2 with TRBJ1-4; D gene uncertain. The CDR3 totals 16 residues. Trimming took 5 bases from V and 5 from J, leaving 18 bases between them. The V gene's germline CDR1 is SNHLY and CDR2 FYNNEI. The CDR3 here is CASSPSTAGPNEKLFF. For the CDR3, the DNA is TGTGCCAGCAGTCCCAGCACGGCAGGCCCCAATGAAAAACTGTTTTTT. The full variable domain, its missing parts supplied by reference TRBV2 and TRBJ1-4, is EPEVTQTPSHQVTQMGQEVILRCVPISNHLYFYWYRQILGQKVEFLVSFYNNEISEKSEIFDDQFSVERPDGSNFTLKIRSTKLEDSAMYFCASSPSTAGPNEKLFFGSGTQLSVL.

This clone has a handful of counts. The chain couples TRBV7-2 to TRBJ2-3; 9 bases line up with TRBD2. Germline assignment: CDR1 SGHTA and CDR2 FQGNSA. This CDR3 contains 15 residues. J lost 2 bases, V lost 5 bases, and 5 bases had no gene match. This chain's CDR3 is CASSQSGRTTDTQYF. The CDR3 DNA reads TGTGCCAGCAGCCAGAGCGGGAGGACCACAGATACGCAGTATTTT.

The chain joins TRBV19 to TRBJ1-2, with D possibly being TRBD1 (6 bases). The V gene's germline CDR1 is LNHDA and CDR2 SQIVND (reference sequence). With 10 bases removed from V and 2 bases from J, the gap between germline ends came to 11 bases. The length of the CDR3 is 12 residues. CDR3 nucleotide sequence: TGTGCCACCCGACAGGACAACTATGGCTACACCTTC. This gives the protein CATRQDNYGYTF.